Below are 15 T cell receptor beta chains sequenced from a single sample in a study of regulatory T cells in long-lasting Graves disease (dated by TCRdb to the early 2020s). The meaning of the sample's time point label: persistent/refractory GD, antithyroid drugs over 5 years with positive TRAb. RNA was extracted from PBMCs in TRIzol for both TCR sequencing and RNA sequencing. Receptor amplification or capture employed multiplex PCR. TCRdb shows the sequencer as Illumina HiSeq 4000. To build TCR beta libraries, CDR3 regions were amplified by Arm-PCR using iRepertoire HTBI primers. TCRdb trimmed public reads at Q25 via fastp, called clones via MiXCR and kept in-frame beta chains. CDR3 protein sequences are deduplicated, and each keeps its most common genes and DNA. The sample table shows roughly 500,000 distinct CDR3 sequences, and approximately 23% are seen once. The ten most abundant clones make up about 12% of the sample.

The specimen comprised peripheral blood mononuclear cells (PBMCs), sampled when the disease was refractory, from a patient treated with antithyroid drugs. These TCRs come from a female donor with Graves disease.

The chain couples TRBV7-2 to TRBJ1-5; D is unclear. Between the trimmed V and J ends, which lost 1 base and 3 bases, there was a span of 10 bases. CDR3 length: 15 residues. CDR1 and CDR2 from the germline V gene are SGHTA and FQGNSA. Written as DNA, the CDR3 is TGTGCCAGCAGCTTAGGAAGGCAGTCCAATCAGCCCCAGCATTTT. This encodes CASSLGRQSNQPQHF.

Ten or more counts support this clonotype. This chain links TRBV20-1 with TRBJ2-7; 8 nucleotides match TRBD1. Germline V gene data show CDR1 as DFQATT and CDR2 as SNEGSKA (reference sequence). The CDR3 extends over 14 amino acids. The V segment lost 5 bases and the J segment 5 bases; nucleotides outside the gene matches: 11. The CDR3 sequence is CSAYHLTGAHEQYF. The CDR3 DNA reads as TGCAGTGCTTATCACCTGACAGGGGCCCACGAGCAGTACTTC.

To note about this clonotype: One end of the junction is discordant with germline, which a read error may explain. The gene calls are TRBV6-2 or TRBV6-3 and TRBJ2-7; the D is unclear. The CDR3 is made up of 14 amino acids. CDR1 and CDR2 (germline): MNHEY, SVGEGT. This chain's CDR3 is CASSEGGTRGERYF. The CDR3 nucleotides are TGTGCCAGCAGTGAAGGCGGAACACGAGGCGAGCGGTACTTC.

The rearrangement joins TRBV6-1 to TRBJ2-7; 7 nucleotides match TRBD1. V was pared by 6 bases and J by 4 bases, with 9 bases of the junction left unmatched. Germline V gene data show CDR1 as MNHNS and CDR2 as SASEGT. The CDR3 loop spans 14 amino acids. The CDR3 nucleotides read TGTGCCAGCAGGGGACCGGGACAGAATTACGAGCAGTACTTC. Translation: CASRGPGQNYEQYF.

This clonotype was seen many times. This rearrangement joins TRBV10-3 to TRBJ2-5, with D possibly TRBD1 on 5 matching bases. The CDR3 extends over 14 amino acids. Per germline, CDR1 ENHRY and CDR2 SYGVKD. Deletions cut 3 bases from V and 2 bases from J, with 10 bases between. The CDR3 DNA sequence: TGTGCCATCAGTGAATCCAGGGATCAAGAGACCCAGTACTTC. Residues: CAISESRDQETQYF.

This clonotype was seen more than once but under ten times. The rearrangement uses TRBV7-2 and TRBJ2-3; possible D gene TRBD1, 5 bases. Deletions cut 3 bases from V and 0 bases from J, with 7 bases between. CDR1 is SGHTA and CDR2 is FQGNSA in the germline V gene. The CDR3 has 14 amino acids. The CDR3 loop reads CASSFTGSTDTQYF. Written as DNA, the CDR3 is TGTGCCAGCAGCTTCACAGGTAGCACAGATACGCAGTATTTT.

This clonotype was observed at least ten times. V and J are TRBV20-1 and TRBJ2-7; maybe TRBD1 (5 bases). CDR3 size: 12 residues. Germline V gene lookup returns CDR1 DFQATT and CDR2 SNEGSKA (reference sequence). Trimming shortened V by 3 bases and J by 2 bases, and 8 bases separated the two germline ends. CDR3 bases: TGCAGTGCTAGGGCAGGGACCTACGAGCAGTACTTC. This encodes CSARAGTYEQYF.

This clonotype was seen many times. The V and J genes are TRBV7-2 and TRBJ2-5; D gene ambiguous. The CDR3 contains 15 residues. From germline, CDR1 is SGHTA and CDR2 FQGNSA. Trimming left V 3 bases short and J 3 bases short, with 14 bases between. In DNA, the CDR3 is TGTGCCAGCAGCTTGATTGGTCGAGGCAAAGAGACCCAGTACTTC. Residues: CASSLIGRGKETQYF.

This clonotype has ten or more counts. This could be a read error, since a much larger clone is one nucleotide away. Written as DNA, the CDR3 is TGTGCCAGCAGGGACTATAGCAATCAGCCCCAGCATTTT. It is translated as CASRDYSNQPQHF. The chain carries TRBV6-2 or TRBV6-3 and TRBJ1-5; D uncertain. The V gene's germline CDR1 is MNHEY and CDR2 SVGEGT. The CDR3 length is 13 residues. Trimming cost V 6 bases and J 0 bases, with 6 bases left between them.

This clonotype has just a few counts. V is TRBV20-1 and J is TRBJ2-2, with a weak D call TRBD1 (5 bases). The V gene's germline CDR1 is DFQATT and CDR2 SNEGSKA (reference sequence). V was cut by 0 bases and J by 6 bases, with 14 bases left in between. The length of the CDR3 is 15 residues. CDR3 loop: CSARDPAGLSGELFF. DNA for the CDR3: TGCAGTGCTAGAGATCCTGCAGGGCTGTCCGGGGAGCTGTTTTTT.

There are many counts of this clonotype. The chain couples TRBV7-9 to TRBJ2-7, with D possibly matching TRBD1 (6 bases). The CDR3 is 14 amino acids. Deletions cut 10 bases from V and 6 bases from J, with 22 bases between. Per the germline V gene, CDR1 is SEHNR and CDR2 is FQNEAQ (reference sequence). CDR3 bases: TGTGCCACCCAGGCAATGGACAGAGCGCGCGAGCAGTACTTC. This translates into CATQAMDRAREQYF.

This clonotype has just a few counts. This chain joins TRBV20-1 and TRBJ2-7; TRBD2 aligns across 8 bases. Trimming at V came to 0 bases and at J to 3 bases, leaving 7 bases not matched to a gene. CDR1 and CDR2 (germline): DFQATT, SNEGSKA (reference sequence). The CDR3 has 15 amino acids. The CDR3 nucleotides read TGCAGTGCTAGAGACGGGAGGGCTGGGAACTACGAGCAGTACTTC. It codes for CSARDGRAGNYEQYF.

The table lists this clonotype with a few counts. V is TRBV20-1 and J is TRBJ2-3, with D possibly matching TRBD1 (6 bases). CDR1 is DFQATT and CDR2 is SNEGSKA in the germline V gene (reference sequence). The V end was cut by 3 bases, the J end by 6 bases, with 16 bases between. The length of the CDR3 is 14 residues. Here the CDR3 reads CSASPGTPRDTQYF. As DNA, the CDR3 is TGCAGTGCTAGTCCCGGGACACCCAGGGATACGCAGTATTTT.

The chain uses TRBV3-1 and TRBJ2-1, with D perhaps TRBD2 (5 bases). The CDR3 length is 13 residues. CDR1 LGHDT and CDR2 YNNKEL come from the germline V gene (reference sequence). V lost 3 bases and J lost 2, with 5 bases in between. DNA of the CDR3: TGTGCCAGCAGCCAGGGAGCCTACAATGAGCAGTTCTTC. Residues: CASSQGAYNEQFF.

This clonotype showed up many times. This rearrangement joins TRBV2 to TRBJ1-5; D ambiguous. This CDR3 comprises 13 residues. Trimming shortened V by 2 bases and J by 5 bases, and 7 bases separated the two germline ends. Per the germline V gene, CDR1 is SNHLY and CDR2 is FYNNEI. CDR3 residues: CASSENQDQPQHF. The DNA of the CDR3 is TGTGCCAGCAGTGAAAATCAGGATCAGCCCCAGCATTTT.